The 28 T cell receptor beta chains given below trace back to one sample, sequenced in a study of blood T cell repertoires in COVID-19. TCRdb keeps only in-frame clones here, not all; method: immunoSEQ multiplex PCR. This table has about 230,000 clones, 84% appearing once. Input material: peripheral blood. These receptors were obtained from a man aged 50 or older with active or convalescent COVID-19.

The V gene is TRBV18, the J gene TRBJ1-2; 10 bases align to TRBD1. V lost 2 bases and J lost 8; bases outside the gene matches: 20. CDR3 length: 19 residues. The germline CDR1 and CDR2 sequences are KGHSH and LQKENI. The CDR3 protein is CASSPTGTGVGILLGGYTF. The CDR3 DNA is TGTGCCAGCTCACCAACCGGGACAGGGGTTGGCATCCTTTTGGGGGGCTACACCTTC.

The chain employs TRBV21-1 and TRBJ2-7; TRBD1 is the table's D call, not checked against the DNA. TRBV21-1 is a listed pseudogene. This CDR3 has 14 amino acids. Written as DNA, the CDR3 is TGTGCCAGCAGCAAGAGGACAGGGAAAGGCGAGCAGTACTTC. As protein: CASSKRTGKGEQYF.

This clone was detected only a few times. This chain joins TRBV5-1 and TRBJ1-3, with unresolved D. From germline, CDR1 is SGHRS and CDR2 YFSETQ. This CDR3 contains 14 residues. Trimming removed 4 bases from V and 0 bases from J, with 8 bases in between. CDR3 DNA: TGCGCCAGCAGCCCGGACTTCTCTGGAAACACCATATATTTT. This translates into CASSPDFSGNTIYF.

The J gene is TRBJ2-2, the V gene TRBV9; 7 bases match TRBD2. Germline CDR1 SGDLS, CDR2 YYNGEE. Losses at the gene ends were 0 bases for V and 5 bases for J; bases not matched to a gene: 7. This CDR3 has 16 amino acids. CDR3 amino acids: CASSVEGRVRTGELFF. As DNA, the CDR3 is TGTGCCAGCAGCGTAGAGGGGAGGGTCCGAACCGGGGAGCTGTTTTTT.

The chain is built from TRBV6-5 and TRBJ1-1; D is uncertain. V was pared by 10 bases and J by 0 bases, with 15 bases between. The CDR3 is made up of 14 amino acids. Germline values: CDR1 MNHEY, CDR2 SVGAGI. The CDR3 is CAIGGLGMNTEAFF. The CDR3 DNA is TGTGCCATTGGCGGGCTAGGTATGAACACTGAAGCTTTCTTT.

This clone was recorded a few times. CDR3 nucleotide sequence: TGCGCCAGCAGCCAGGAGGCGGGGGCCTCCTACGAGCAGTACTTC. Translating it yields CASSQEAGASYEQYF. The chain uses TRBV5-1 and TRBJ2-7; weak D call: TRBD2 (7 bases). The ends were cut back, 4 bases at V and 0 bases at J, with 14 bases in the middle. Germline V gene data show CDR1 as SGHRS and CDR2 as YFSETQ. The CDR3 spans 15 residues.

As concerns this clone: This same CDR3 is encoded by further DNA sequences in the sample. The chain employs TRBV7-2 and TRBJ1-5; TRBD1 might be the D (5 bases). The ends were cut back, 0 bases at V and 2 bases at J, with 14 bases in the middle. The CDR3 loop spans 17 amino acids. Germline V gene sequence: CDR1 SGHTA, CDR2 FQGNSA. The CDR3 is CASSLALGGAGNQPQHF. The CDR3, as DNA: TGTGCCAGCAGCTTAGCGCTGGGTGGGGCTGGCAATCAGCCCCAGCATTTT.

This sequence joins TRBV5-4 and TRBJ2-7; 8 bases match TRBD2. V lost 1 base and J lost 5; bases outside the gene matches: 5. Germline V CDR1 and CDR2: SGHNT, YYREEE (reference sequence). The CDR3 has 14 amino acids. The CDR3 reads CASSLRSGGDEQYF. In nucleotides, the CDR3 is TGTGCCAGCAGCTTGAGGAGCGGGGGCGACGAGCAGTACTTC.

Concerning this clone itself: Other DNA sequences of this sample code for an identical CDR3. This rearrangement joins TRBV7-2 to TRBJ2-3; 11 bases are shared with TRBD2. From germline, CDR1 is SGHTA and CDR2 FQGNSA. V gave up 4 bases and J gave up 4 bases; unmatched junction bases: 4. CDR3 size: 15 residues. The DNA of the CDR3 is TGTGCCAGCAGCTCCTTAGCGGGGGGGCCAGATACGCAGTATTTT. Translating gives CASSSLAGGPDTQYF.

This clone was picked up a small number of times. The CDR3 region is CATSRDPSPGVSGANVLTF. In DNA form, the CDR3 reads TGTGCCACCAGCAGAGACCCAAGTCCGGGGGTCTCTGGGGCCAACGTCCTGACTTTC. The chain links TRBV15 to TRBJ2-6, with D tentatively TRBD2 (6 bases). CDR1 is LNHNV and CDR2 is YYDKDF in the germline V gene (reference sequence). The V gene lost 0 bases and the J gene lost 0 bases, with 15 bases spanning the gap. This CDR3 comprises 19 residues.

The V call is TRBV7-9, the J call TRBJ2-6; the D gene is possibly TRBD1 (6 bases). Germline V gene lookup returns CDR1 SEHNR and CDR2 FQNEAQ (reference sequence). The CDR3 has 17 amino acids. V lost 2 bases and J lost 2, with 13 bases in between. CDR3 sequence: CASSLNGGTTGANVLTF. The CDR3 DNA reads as TGTGCCAGCAGCTTAAATGGTGGGACAACTGGGGCCAACGTCCTGACTTTC.

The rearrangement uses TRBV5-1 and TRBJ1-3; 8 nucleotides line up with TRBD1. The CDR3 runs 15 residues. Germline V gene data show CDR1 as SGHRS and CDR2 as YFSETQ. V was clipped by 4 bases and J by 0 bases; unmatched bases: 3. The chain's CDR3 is CASSIGTGSGNTIYF. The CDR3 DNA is TGCGCCAGCAGCATCGGGACAGGCTCTGGAAACACCATATATTTT. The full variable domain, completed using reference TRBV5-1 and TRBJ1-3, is KAGVTQTPRYLIKTRGQQVTLSCSPISGHRSVSWYQQTPGQGLQFLFEYFSETQRNKGNFPGRFSGRQFSNSRSEMNVSTLELGDSALYLCASSIGTGSGNTIYFGEGSWLTVV.

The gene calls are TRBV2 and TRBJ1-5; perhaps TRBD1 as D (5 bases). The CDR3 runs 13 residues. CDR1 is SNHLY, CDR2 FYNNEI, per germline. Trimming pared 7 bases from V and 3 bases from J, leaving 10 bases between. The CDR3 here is CASKGGVNQPQHF. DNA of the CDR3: TGTGCCAGCAAGGGAGGGGTCAATCAGCCCCAGCATTTT.

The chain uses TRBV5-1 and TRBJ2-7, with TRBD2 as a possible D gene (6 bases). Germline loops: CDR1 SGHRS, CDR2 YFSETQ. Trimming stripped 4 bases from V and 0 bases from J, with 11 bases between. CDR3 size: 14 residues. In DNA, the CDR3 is TGCGCCAGCAGCCCGGAGGGTTCCTCCTACGAGCAGTACTTC. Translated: CASSPEGSSYEQYF.

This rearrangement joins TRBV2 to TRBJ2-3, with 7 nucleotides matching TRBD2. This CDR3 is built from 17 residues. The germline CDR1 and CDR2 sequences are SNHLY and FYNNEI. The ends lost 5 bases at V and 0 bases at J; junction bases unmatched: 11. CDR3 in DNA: TGTGCCAGCAGTCCCCTCGTAGGCGGGGGTAGCACAGATACGCAGTATTTT. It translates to CASSPLVGGGSTDTQYF.

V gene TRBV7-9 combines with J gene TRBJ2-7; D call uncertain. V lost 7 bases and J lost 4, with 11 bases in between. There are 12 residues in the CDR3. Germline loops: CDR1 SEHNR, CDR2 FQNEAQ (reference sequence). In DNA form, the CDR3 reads TGTGCCAGCACCCGCGGCGTTTACGAGCAGTACTTC. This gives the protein CASTRGVYEQYF.

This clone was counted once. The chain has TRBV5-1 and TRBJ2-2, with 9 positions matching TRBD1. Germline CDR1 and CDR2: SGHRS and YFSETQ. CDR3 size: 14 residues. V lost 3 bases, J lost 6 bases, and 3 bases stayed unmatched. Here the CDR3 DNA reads TGCGCCAGCAGCTCCGGGACAGGGTCCGGGGAGCTGTTTTTT. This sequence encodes CASSSGTGSGELFF. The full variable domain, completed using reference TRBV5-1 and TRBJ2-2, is KAGVTQTPRYLIKTRGQQVTLSCSPISGHRSVSWYQQTPGQGLQFLFEYFSETQRNKGNFPGRFSGRQFSNSRSEMNVSTLELGDSALYLCASSSGTGSGELFFGEGSRLTVL.

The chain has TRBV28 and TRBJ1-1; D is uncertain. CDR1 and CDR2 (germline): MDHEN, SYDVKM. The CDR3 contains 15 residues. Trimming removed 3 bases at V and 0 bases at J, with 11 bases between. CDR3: CASSFREPLNTEAFF. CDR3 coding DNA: TGTGCCAGCAGTTTTAGGGAGCCCCTGAACACTGAAGCTTTCTTT.

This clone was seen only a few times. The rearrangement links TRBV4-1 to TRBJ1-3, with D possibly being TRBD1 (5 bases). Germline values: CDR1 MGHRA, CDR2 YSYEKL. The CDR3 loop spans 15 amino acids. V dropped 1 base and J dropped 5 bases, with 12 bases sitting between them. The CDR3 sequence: CASSQGGAGRNTIYF. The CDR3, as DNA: TGCGCCAGCAGCCAAGGTGGGGCAGGCCGAAACACCATATATTTT.

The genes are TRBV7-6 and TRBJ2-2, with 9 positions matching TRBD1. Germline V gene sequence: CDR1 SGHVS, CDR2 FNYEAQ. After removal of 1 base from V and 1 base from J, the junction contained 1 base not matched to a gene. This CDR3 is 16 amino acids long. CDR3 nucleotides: TGTGCCAGCAGCTTAGGGACAGGGGAGAACACCGGGGAGCTGTTTTTT. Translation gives CASSLGTGENTGELFF.

The CDR3 sequence: CASSADDRVEKLFF. The CDR3 DNA reads as TGTGCCAGTAGTGCCGACGACAGGGTGGAAAAACTGTTTTTT. The chain couples TRBV19 to TRBJ1-4; 7 nucleotides agree with TRBD1. Germline values: CDR1 LNHDA, CDR2 SQIVND (reference sequence). The CDR3 contains 14 residues. The V segment lost 5 bases and the J segment 8 bases; nucleotides outside the gene matches: 8. Complete variable domain (other parts from reference TRBV19 and TRBJ1-4): DGGITQSPKYLFRKEGQNVTLSCEQNLNHDAMYWYRQDPGQGLRLIYYSQIVNDFQKGDIAEGYSVSREKKESFPLTVTSAQKNPTAFYLCASSADDRVEKLFFGSGTQLSVL.

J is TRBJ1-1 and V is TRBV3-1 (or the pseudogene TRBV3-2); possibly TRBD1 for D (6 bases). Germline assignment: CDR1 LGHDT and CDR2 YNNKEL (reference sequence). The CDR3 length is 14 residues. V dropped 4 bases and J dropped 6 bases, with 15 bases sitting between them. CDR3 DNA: TGTGCCAGCAGCCCGGTCGCGGGGGCTTCTGAAGCTTTCTTT. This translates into CASSPVAGASEAFF.

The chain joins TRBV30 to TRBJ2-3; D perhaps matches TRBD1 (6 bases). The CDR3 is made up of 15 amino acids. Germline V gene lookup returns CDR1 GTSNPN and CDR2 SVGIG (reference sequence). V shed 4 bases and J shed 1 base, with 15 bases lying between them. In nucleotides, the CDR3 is TGTGCCTGGACCCCCGACAGGCGTCGCACAGATACGCAGTATTTT. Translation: CAWTPDRRRTDTQYF.

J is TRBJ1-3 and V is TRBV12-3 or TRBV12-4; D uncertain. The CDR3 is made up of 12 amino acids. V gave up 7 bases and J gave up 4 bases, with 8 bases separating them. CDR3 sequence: CASIIRGNTIYF. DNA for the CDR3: TGTGCCAGCATCATTCGGGGAAACACCATATATTTT.

The CDR3 protein is CASSVAQRGGQETQYF. CDR3 nucleotides: TGTGCCAGCAGCGTAGCCCAGCGGGGGGGCCAAGAGACCCAGTACTTC. The gene calls are TRBV9 and TRBJ2-5, with 10 bases matching TRBD2. This CDR3 region has 16 residues. Germline trimming cut 0 bases from V and 1 base from J; bases unmatched to any gene: 3. Germline CDR1 SGDLS, CDR2 YYNGEE.

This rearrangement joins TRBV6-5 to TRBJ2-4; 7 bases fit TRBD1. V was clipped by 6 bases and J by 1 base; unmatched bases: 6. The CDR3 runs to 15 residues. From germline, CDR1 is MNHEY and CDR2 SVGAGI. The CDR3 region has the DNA TGTGCCAGCAGACAGGGGATTGACGCCAAAAACATTCAGTACTTC. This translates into CASRQGIDAKNIQYF.

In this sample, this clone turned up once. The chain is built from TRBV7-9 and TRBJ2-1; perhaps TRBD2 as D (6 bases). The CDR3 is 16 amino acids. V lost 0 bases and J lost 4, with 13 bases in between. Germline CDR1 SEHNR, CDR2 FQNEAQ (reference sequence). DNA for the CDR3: TGTGCCAGCAGCTTAGCAGGAGGGGTAATGTACAATGAGCAGTTCTTC. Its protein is CASSLAGGVMYNEQFF.

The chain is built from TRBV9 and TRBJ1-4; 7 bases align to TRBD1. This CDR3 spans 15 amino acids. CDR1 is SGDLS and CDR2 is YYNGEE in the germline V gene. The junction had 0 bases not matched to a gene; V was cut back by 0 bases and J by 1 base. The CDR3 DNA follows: TGTGCCAGCAGCGTAGGACAGGGAACTAATGAAAAACTGTTTTTT. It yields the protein CASSVGQGTNEKLFF. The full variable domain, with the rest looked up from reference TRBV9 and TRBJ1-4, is DSGVTQTPKHLITATGQRVTLRCSPRSGDLSVYWYQQSLDQGLQFLIQYYNGEERAKGNILERFSAQQFPDLHSELNLSSLELGDSALYFCASSVGQGTNEKLFFGSGTQLSVL.